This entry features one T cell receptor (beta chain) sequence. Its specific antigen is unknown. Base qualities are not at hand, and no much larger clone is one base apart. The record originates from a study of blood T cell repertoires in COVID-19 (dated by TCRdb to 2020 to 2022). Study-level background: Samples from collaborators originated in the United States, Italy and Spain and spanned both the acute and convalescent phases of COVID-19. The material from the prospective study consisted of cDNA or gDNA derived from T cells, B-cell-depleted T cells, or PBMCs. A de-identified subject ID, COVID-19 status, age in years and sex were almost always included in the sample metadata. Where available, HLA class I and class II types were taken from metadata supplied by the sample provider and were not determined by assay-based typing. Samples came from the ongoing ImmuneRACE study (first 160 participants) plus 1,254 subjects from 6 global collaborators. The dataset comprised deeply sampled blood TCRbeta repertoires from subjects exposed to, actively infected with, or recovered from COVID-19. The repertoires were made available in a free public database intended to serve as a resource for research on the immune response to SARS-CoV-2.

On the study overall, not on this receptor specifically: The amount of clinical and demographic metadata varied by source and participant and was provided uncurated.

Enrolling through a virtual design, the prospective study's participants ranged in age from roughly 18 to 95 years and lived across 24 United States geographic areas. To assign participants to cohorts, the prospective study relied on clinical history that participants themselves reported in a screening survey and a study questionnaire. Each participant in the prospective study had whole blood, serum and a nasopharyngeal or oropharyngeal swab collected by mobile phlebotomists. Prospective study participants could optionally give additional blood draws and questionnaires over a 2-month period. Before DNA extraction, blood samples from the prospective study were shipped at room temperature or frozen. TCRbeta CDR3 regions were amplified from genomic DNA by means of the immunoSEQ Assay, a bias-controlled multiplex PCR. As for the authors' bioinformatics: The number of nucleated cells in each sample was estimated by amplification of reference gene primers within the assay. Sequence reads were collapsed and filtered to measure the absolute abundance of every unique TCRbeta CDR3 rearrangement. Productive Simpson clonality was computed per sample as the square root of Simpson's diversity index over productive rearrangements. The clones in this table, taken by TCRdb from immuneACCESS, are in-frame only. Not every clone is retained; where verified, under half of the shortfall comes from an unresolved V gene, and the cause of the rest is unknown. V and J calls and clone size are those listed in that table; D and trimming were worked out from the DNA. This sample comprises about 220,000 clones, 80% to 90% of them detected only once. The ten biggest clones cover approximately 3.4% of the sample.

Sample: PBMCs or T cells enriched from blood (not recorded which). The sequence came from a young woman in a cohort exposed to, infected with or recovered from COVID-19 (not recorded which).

CDR3 protein: CASSPRDFSSYNEQFF. In nucleotide form, the sequence is TGTGCCAGCAGCCCAAGGGACTTCAGCTCCTACAATGAGCAGTTCTTC. This sequence uses TRBV7-9 and TRBJ2-1, and TRBD2 may be the D gene, going by 6 matching bases. The germline V gene encodes CDR1 SEHNR and CDR2 FQNEAQ (reference sequence). V is clipped by 5 bases and J by 0 bases, and the sequence between their germline boundaries is 14 bases long. Taken from cysteine to phenylalanine, the CDR3 has 16 residues. Only CDR3 DNA remains: 48 bases, in frame from the first base.